This T cell receptor (beta chain) was sequenced for a study of blood T cell repertoires in COVID-19. This clone appeared a few times. TCRdb's copy holds only in-frame clones and misses some; the assay was immunoSEQ multiplex PCR. The sample includes nearly 350,000 clones, around 80% seen only once; the top ten take 2.5% to 3%. Germline CDR1 reads SGHVS; CDR2 reads FQNEAQ. The CDR3 has 13 residues. Between the trimmed V and J ends, which lost 0 bases and 8 bases, there was a span of 8 bases. The sequence came from a man aged 25 to 45 with active or convalescent COVID-19. Sequences were obtained from peripheral blood. The V call is TRBV7-8, the J call TRBJ2-1, with D unclear. CDR3: CASSLAEIDEQFF. The CDR3 DNA sequence: TGTGCCAGCAGCTTAGCAGAGATTGATGAGCAGTTCTTC.